This is a list of T cell receptor beta chains from one sample in a study of blood T cell repertoires in COVID-19. Profiled with immunoSEQ multiplex PCR; TCRdb holds only in-frame clones, not every one. The data show some 90,000 clones, about 89% seen once. The sample consisted of peripheral blood. Every receptor here comes from a middle-aged man with acute or convalescent COVID-19. The CDR3 runs from the conserved cysteine through the conserved F or W. Fields, in order: D gene, V gene, clone size, J gene, CDR3 protein, CDR3 DNA. The D gene is left open where the match is weak. Not every row has a clone size; where given, it reads once, few, many or a size class.

>TRBD2|TRBV28|once|TRBJ2-3
CASSTGGASDTQYF
TGTGCCAGCAGTACCGGGGGGGCCTCAGATACGCAGTATTTT
>TRBD2|TRBV3-1/TRBV3-2|.|TRBJ2-7
CASSPKGLPYEQYF
TGTGCCAGCAGCCCGAAGGGACTACCCTACGAGCAGTACTTC
>.|TRBV21-1|.|TRBJ2-1
CASSPWTGPLSSSYNEQFF
TGTGCCAGCAGCCCGTGGACAGGCCCCCTATCCAGCTCCTACAATGAGCAGTTCTTC
>.|TRBV5-1|few|TRBJ2-7
CASSLAVGATYEQYF
TGCGCCAGCAGCTTGGCCGTAGGGGCCACCTACGAGCAGTACTTC
>.|TRBV29-1|.|TRBJ1-2
CSVVSGPRAGYTF
TGCAGCGTTGTCTCGGGTCCGAGGGCTGGCTACACCTTC
>.|TRBV6-5|.|TRBJ2-1
CASSYSSSGTYNEQFF
TGTGCCAGCAGTTACTCGTCCAGCGGAACCTACAATGAGCAGTTCTTC
>.|TRBV5-4|.|TRBJ1-3
CASSPRGGNTIYF
TGTGCCAGCAGCCCGAGGGGGGGAAACACCATATATTTT
>.|TRBV3-1/TRBV3-2|few|TRBJ1-3
CASSQADRAGNTIYF
TGTGCCAGCAGCCAAGCTGACAGAGCAGGAAACACCATATATTTT
>TRBD2|TRBV2|.|TRBJ2-7
CASSPGTSGGTSSYEQYF
TGTGCCAGCAGTCCCGGGACTAGCGGGGGGACTAGCTCCTACGAGCAGTACTTC
>.|TRBV4-2|few|TRBJ1-4
CASSQAQGADEKLFF
TGTGCCAGCAGCCAAGCCCAGGGTGCGGATGAAAAACTGTTTTTT
>.|TRBV5-8|.|TRBJ1-5
CASEERTLNQPQHF
TGTGCCAGCGAGGAAAGGACACTCAATCAGCCCCAGCATTTT
>.|TRBV14|.|TRBJ1-2
CASSSQGNYGYTF
TGTGCCAGCAGCTCGCAGGGGAACTATGGCTACACCTTC
>.|TRBV30|.|TRBJ1-1
CAWRVARGTEAFF
TGTGCCTGGAGGGTCGCCAGGGGAACTGAAGCTTTCTTT
>.|TRBV19|.|TRBJ1-1
CASSIVGGNTEAFF
TGTGCCAGTAGTATAGTGGGGGGGAACACTGAAGCTTTCTTT
>.|TRBV9|.|TRBJ2-1
CASSSQYNEQFF
TGTGCCAGCAGCTCACAATACAATGAGCAGTTCTTC
>TRBD2|TRBV12-5|.|TRBJ2-2
CASGIPTSGGPGELFF
TGTGCTAGTGGAATTCCCACAAGCGGGGGGCCGGGGGAGCTGTTTTTT
>.|TRBV5-1|.|TRBJ1-1
CASSLAWGLNTEAFF
TGCGCCAGCAGCTTGGCGTGGGGGCTGAACACTGAAGCTTTCTTT
>TRBD1|TRBV6-5|once|TRBJ1-1
CASSYRQGIRFEAFF
TGTGCCAGCAGTTACCGACAGGGGATTAGATTCGAAGCTTTCTTT